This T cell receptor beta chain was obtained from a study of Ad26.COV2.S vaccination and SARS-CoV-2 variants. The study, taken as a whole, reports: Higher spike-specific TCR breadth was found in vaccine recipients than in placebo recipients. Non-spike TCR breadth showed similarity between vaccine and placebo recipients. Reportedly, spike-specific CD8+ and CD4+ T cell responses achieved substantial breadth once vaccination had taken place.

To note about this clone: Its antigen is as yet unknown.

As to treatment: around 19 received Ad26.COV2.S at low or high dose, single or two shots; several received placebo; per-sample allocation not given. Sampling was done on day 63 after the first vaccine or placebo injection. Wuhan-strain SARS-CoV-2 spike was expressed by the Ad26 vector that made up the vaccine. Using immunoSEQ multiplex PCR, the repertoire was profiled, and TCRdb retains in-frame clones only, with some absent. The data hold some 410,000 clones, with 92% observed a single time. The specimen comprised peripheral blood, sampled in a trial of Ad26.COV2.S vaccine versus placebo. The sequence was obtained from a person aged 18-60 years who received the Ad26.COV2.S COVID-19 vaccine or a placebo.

Here the CDR3 reads CASSPGTSGVETQYF. The CDR3 region has the DNA TGTGCCAGCAGCCCAGGGACTAGCGGGGTCGAGACCCAGTACTTC. The chain links TRBV7-9 to TRBJ2-5, with TRBD2 matching 13 bases. The length of the CDR3 is 15 residues. V shed 5 bases and J 5 bases; nucleotides not matched to a gene: 5. The germline CDR1 and CDR2 sequences are SEHNR and FQNEAQ (reference sequence).